Following are 8 T cell receptor beta chains from one sample sequenced in a study of T cells in Graves' hyperthyroidism and ophthalmopathy. The TCR beta CDR3 regions underwent amplification using RNA transcripts as the source. Carried out on the TCR CDR3, a first-round RT-PCR used the HTBI primer set. TCRdb reanalysed the multiplex PCR reads using MiXCR and keeps one entry per CDR3 protein. In the table there are over 500,000 distinct CDR3 sequences, approximately 14% of which are singletons. Sequenced material: blood. These TCRs come from a woman between 35 and 50 years old with Graves' hyperthyroidism.

This clonotype was counted only a few times. The chain joins TRBV20-1 to TRBJ1-5, with TRBD1 identical over 7 bases. CDR1 is DFQATT, CDR2 SNEGSKA, per germline (reference sequence). V shed 3 bases and J 3 bases; nucleotides not matched to a gene: 14. CDR3 size: 17 residues. CDR3 sequence: CSASLPPARGHNQPQHF. CDR3 nucleotide sequence: TGCAGTGCTAGCCTCCCCCCCGCGAGGGGGCACAATCAGCCCCAGCATTTT.

This clonotype was recorded only once. This rearrangement joins TRBV7-2 to TRBJ1-6; possibly TRBD1 for D (5 bases). V shed 5 bases and J shed 7 bases, with 15 bases lying between them. The length of the CDR3 is 15 residues. Germline V gene data show CDR1 as SGHTA and CDR2 as FQGNSA. CDR3 protein: CASSITSAGNSPLHF. The DNA for the CDR3 is TGTGCCAGCAGCATCACATCGGCAGGGAATTCACCCCTCCACTTT.

This clonotype came up many times. This chain connects TRBV28 to TRBJ1-5; 10 bases are shared with TRBD1. The CDR3 loop spans 14 amino acids. Trimming cost V 6 bases and J 4 bases; bases outside gene matches: 3. Germline loops: CDR1 MDHEN, CDR2 SYDVKM. For the CDR3, the DNA is TGTGCCAGCAGGGGGACAGGGGCAAATCAGCCCCAGCATTTT. Its protein is CASRGTGANQPQHF.

This clonotype was observed at least ten times. The CDR3 coding sequence is TGCAGTGCACGAGGGGACTACCGCTACGAGCAGTACTTC. Amino acids: CSARGDYRYEQYF. The chain links TRBV20-1 to TRBJ2-7; 7 bases match TRBD2. V shed 6 bases, J shed 3 bases, and the junction held 8 bases outside the gene matches. Germline values: CDR1 DFQATT, CDR2 SNEGSKA (reference sequence). This CDR3 spans 13 amino acids.

About this clonotype: A junction end diverges from the germline sequence, so it may reflect a read error. The chain combines TRBV7-8 with TRBJ1-6; no firm D call. The germline gives CDR1 SGHVS, CDR2 FQNEAQ. CDR3 length: 21 residues. CDR3 DNA sequence: TGTGCCGGCAGCCCGGGAGTAGGGCCGGAACACGTTATTTTCAGTAATTCACCCCTCCACTTT. This codes for CAGSPGVGPEHVIFSNSPLHF.

This clonotype was found many times. The V call is TRBV7-8, the J call TRBJ1-2; 9 nucleotides line up with TRBD1. V lost 5 bases, J lost 3 bases, and 16 bases stayed unmatched. CDR3 length equals 18 residues. CDR1 is SGHVS, CDR2 FQNEAQ, per germline. The chain's CDR3 is CASSTILTPGQGDYGYTF. As DNA, the CDR3 is TGTGCCAGCAGCACCATCCTCACACCGGGACAGGGAGACTATGGCTACACCTTC.

This chain uses TRBV7-2 with TRBJ2-7; 7 nucleotides match TRBD2. The junction had 8 bases not matched to a gene; V was cut back by 1 base and J by 8 bases. The CDR3 contains 14 residues. In germline, CDR1 is SGHTA, CDR2 FQGNSA. The CDR3 is CASSLDRGVVKQYF. In DNA, the CDR3 is TGTGCCAGCAGCTTAGATCGGGGGGTAGTAAAGCAGTACTTC.

This clonotype was seen repeatedly, ten times or more. V usage is TRBV25-1 and J usage is TRBJ2-7; 13 positions agree with TRBD2. V lost 3 bases to trimming and J lost 2 bases; unmatched junction nucleotides: 7. This CDR3 has 17 amino acids. Germline values: CDR1 MGHDK, CDR2 SYGVNS. The CDR3 protein is CASSDGTSGILTYEQYF. Here the CDR3 DNA reads TGTGCCAGCAGTGACGGGACTAGCGGGATTCTAACCTACGAGCAGTACTTC.